The 12 T cell receptor beta chains reported below all come from one sample, sequenced in a study of blood T cell repertoires in COVID-19. Method: immunoSEQ multiplex PCR; TCRdb's copy keeps in-frame clones and lacks some. The sample includes some 190,000 clones, roughly three quarters of them seen just once. Sequences were obtained from peripheral blood. The receptors were sampled from a woman aged 50 to 60 with active or convalescent COVID-19.

This clone was counted only a few times. The chain combines TRBV5-6 with TRBJ2-3, with TRBD2 matching 8 bases. The CDR3 spans 14 residues. CDR1 is SGHDT and CDR2 is YYEEEE in the germline V gene. V shed 9 bases and J 0 bases; nucleotides not matched to a gene: 6. CDR3 DNA: TGTGCCACCGGGGGGGGACTTAGCACAGATACGCAGTATTTT. Its protein product is CATGGGLSTDTQYF.

The J gene is TRBJ1-2, the V gene TRBV7-2; 10 positions agree with TRBD1. V was clipped by 3 bases and J by 3 bases; unmatched bases: 4. In germline, CDR1 is SGHTA, CDR2 FQGNSA. The CDR3 is 15 residues long. The DNA for the CDR3 is TGTGCCAGCAGCTTCGGGACAGGGGACTACTATGGCTACACCTTC. It codes for CASSFGTGDYYGYTF. Supplemented by reference TRBV7-2 and TRBJ1-2, the full variable domain reads GAGVSQSPSNKVTEKGKDVELRCDPISGHTALYWYRQSLGQGLEFLIYFQGNSAPDKSGLPSDRFSAERTGGSVSTLTIQRTQQEDSAVYLCASSFGTGDYYGYTFGSGTRLTVV.

The chain employs TRBV11-2 and TRBJ2-3, with D uncertain. Germline V gene data show CDR1 as SGHAT and CDR2 as FQNNGV. The CDR3 runs 13 residues. The V and J ends lost 6 bases and 0 bases respectively, with 7 bases between them. In DNA form, the CDR3 reads TGTGCCAGCAGAATAATGAGCACAGATACGCAGTATTTT. Protein product: CASRIMSTDTQYF.

V and J are TRBV4-3 and TRBJ1-2; D is undetermined. The CDR3 has 13 residues. Germline V gene data show CDR1 as LGHNA and CDR2 as YSLEER. Trimming took 9 bases from V and 4 from J, leaving 15 bases between them. The CDR3 nucleotides read TGCGCCAGTTCGCCTTCGGGATTCTATGGCTACACCTTC. Residues: CASSPSGFYGYTF.

V is TRBV13 and J is TRBJ2-5, with 11 bases lining up with TRBD1. The CDR3 sequence is 14 residues long. Trimming at V came to 5 bases and at J to 4 bases, leaving 3 bases not matched to a gene. CDR1 is PRHDT and CDR2 is FYEKMQ in the germline V gene (reference sequence). This chain's CDR3 is CASSRDRGGETQYF. In DNA form, the CDR3 reads TGTGCCAGCAGCAGGGACAGGGGGGGAGAGACCCAGTACTTC.

This chain uses TRBV3-1 (or the pseudogene TRBV3-2) with TRBJ1-3, with TRBD1 matching 8 bases. This CDR3 has 18 amino acids. CDR1 and CDR2 from the germline V gene are LGHDT and YNNKEL (reference sequence). V was clipped by 2 bases and J by 2 bases; unmatched bases: 11. CDR3 residues: CASSQHGSGQGPGNTIYF. The DNA of the CDR3 is TGTGCCAGCAGCCAACATGGGAGCGGACAGGGACCTGGAAACACCATATATTTT.

The CDR3 protein is CAWSETTGGTDTQYF. The CDR3 bases are TGTGCCTGGAGTGAAACGACAGGGGGCACAGATACGCAGTATTTT. This chain uses TRBV30 with TRBJ2-3; 8 positions agree with TRBD1. Germline values: CDR1 GTSNPN, CDR2 SVGIG (reference sequence). Trimming at V came to 1 base and at J to 1 base, leaving 4 bases not matched to a gene. The CDR3 extends over 15 amino acids.

The chain employs TRBV7-8 and TRBJ1-2; D unresolved. The germline V gene has CDR1 SGHVS and CDR2 FQNEAQ. Trimming left V 5 bases short and J 5 bases short, with 15 bases between. This CDR3 region has 14 residues. The CDR3 DNA is TGTGCCAGCAGCACACGCCTCGGGGATTATGGCTACACCTTC. It is translated as CASSTRLGDYGYTF.

V is TRBV7-2 and J is TRBJ2-5; the match to TRBD2 covers 9 bases. The CDR3 is 16 amino acids. CDR1 and CDR2 from the germline V gene are SGHTA and FQGNSA. After removal of 3 bases from V and 4 bases from J, the junction contained 9 bases not matched to a gene. DNA for the CDR3: TGTGCCAGCAGCTTTGGCGGGGGGGCCGGGTTAGAGACCCAGTACTTC. It is translated as CASSFGGGAGLETQYF.

This chain uses TRBV29-1 with TRBJ1-2; the match to TRBD1 covers 7 bases. The CDR3 length is 18 residues. Germline V gene data show CDR1 as SQVTM and CDR2 as ANQGSEA. V dropped 1 base and J dropped 2; count of bases not matched to a gene: 16. The CDR3 loop is CSVEVGFGTAEINYGYTF. The CDR3 nucleotides read TGCAGCGTTGAAGTAGGTTTCGGGACAGCAGAGATAAACTATGGCTACACCTTC.

J is TRBJ1-1 and V is TRBV2; 8 bases line up with TRBD1. Trimming took 6 bases from V and 8 from J; bases not matched to a gene: 8. The germline V gene has CDR1 SNHLY and CDR2 FYNNEI. CDR3 length equals 13 residues. CDR3 amino acids: CASRDYRDREAFF. The CDR3 nucleotides read TGTGCCAGCAGGGACTACCGGGACAGGGAAGCTTTCTTT.

The chain recombines TRBV12-3 or TRBV12-4 with TRBJ1-4; D may be TRBD1 (5 bases). The germline V and J ends were trimmed by 6 bases and 5 bases, with 10 bases remaining between them. The CDR3 has 13 residues. Here the CDR3 DNA reads TGTGCCAGCAGGCTTCAGGGAAATGAAAAACTGTTTTTT. Amino acids: CASRLQGNEKLFF.